This TCR beta chain was sequenced in a study of post-analysis software for immune sequencing data. Unique molecular identifiers tagged the TCR beta cDNA libraries. TCRdb re-analysed the PCR reads in MiXCR, keeping a single row per CDR3 protein. Of about 810,000 distinct CDR3 sequences detected, approximately 53% appear once; the ten largest clones hold roughly 4.4%. Study-wide points: Among 4 or 5 TRBV segments more frequent in patients than controls were TRBV5-6, TRBV5-1 and TRBV20-1.

Germline V gives CDR1 SGHRS, CDR2 YFSETQ. This CDR3 has 15 amino acids. V shed 3 bases and J 6 bases; nucleotides not matched to a gene: 9. On this clonotype: Its antigen is as yet unknown.

Sequenced sample: blood. This clonotype was sampled from a girl aged 10 to 17 with multiple sclerosis. The chain employs TRBV5-1 and TRBJ2-5, with TRBD1 identical over 9 bases. The chain's CDR3 is CASSSRTGTGQTQYF. For the CDR3, the DNA is TGCGCCAGCAGCTCACGGACCGGGACAGGGCAGACCCAGTACTTC.